Listed here are 12 T cell receptor beta chains from one sample, sequenced in a study of brain T cells in children with intractable seizures. This table comes from immunoSEQ multiplex PCR, and its TCRdb copy is limited to in-frame clones, with some not included. The table records 60,000 to 85,000 clones, about 93% of them present only once. The sequencing used peripheral blood, collected at surgery. The receptors derive from a boy under three years old with tuberous sclerosis and intractable seizures.

The chain employs TRBV11-2 and TRBJ1-1; D might be TRBD1 (5 bases). Trimming pared 0 bases from V and 7 bases from J, leaving 9 bases between. Germline-derived CDR1 and CDR2 are SGHAT and FQNNGV. This CDR3 has 13 amino acids. The CDR3 here is CASSLDPRDEAFF. CDR3 coding DNA: TGTGCCAGCAGCTTAGATCCCAGGGATGAAGCTTTCTTT.

This rearrangement joins TRBV6-5 to TRBJ2-1, with a weak D call TRBD1 (5 bases). The CDR3 is 15 amino acids. Germline V lookup: CDR1 MNHEY, CDR2 SVGAGI. V lost 0 bases and J lost 3, with 9 bases in between. CDR3 amino acids: CASSYSGRDYNEQFF. The CDR3 DNA sequence: TGTGCCAGCAGTTACTCGGGCAGGGACTACAATGAGCAGTTCTTC.

This chain connects TRBV28 to TRBJ1-1, with D perhaps TRBD1 (5 bases). Germline V gives CDR1 MDHEN, CDR2 SYDVKM. V gave up 3 bases and J gave up 4 bases, with 15 bases separating them. The CDR3 contains 15 residues. CDR3 sequence: CASSLSRGAVTEAFF. The CDR3 coding sequence is TGTGCCAGCAGTTTGTCCCGAGGGGCGGTCACTGAAGCTTTCTTT.

The chain employs TRBV5-6 and TRBJ1-1; D gene uncertain. The germline V gene has CDR1 SGHDT and CDR2 YYEEEE. The V end lost 0 bases, the J end lost 4 bases, and 10 bases lay between the germline ends. The CDR3 length is 14 residues. This CDR3 reads CASSLENSFTEAFF. CDR3 sequence (DNA): TGTGCCAGCAGCTTGGAGAACAGTTTCACTGAAGCTTTCTTT.

The V call is TRBV29-1, the J call TRBJ2-7; D gene unclear. Trimming cost V 4 bases and J 3 bases, with 10 bases left between them. This CDR3 region has 12 residues. Per the germline V gene, CDR1 is SQVTM and CDR2 is ANQGSEA. Here the CDR3 DNA reads TGCAGCGTTGGCTTTTCGGGCTACGAGCAGTACTTC. Encoded protein: CSVGFSGYEQYF.

V and J are TRBV9 and TRBJ1-2; D may be TRBD1 (5 bases). Germline-derived CDR1 and CDR2 are SGDLS and YYNGEE. Between the trimmed V and J ends, which lost 3 bases and 7 bases, there was a span of 16 bases. This CDR3 is built from 14 residues. DNA for the CDR3: TGTGCCAGCAGCGCGTTACAGGTGGAGACTGGCTACACCTTC. Protein sequence: CASSALQVETGYTF.

This clone was seen a single time. This rearrangement joins TRBV7-6 to TRBJ2-1, with D possibly matching TRBD2 (6 bases). V lost 5 bases and J lost 5, with 16 bases in between. CDR3 length equals 15 residues. Germline V gives CDR1 SGHVS, CDR2 FNYEAQ. CDR3 region: CASSPFGEVDNEQFF. CDR3 DNA: TGTGCCAGCAGCCCTTTCGGGGAGGTGGACAATGAGCAGTTCTTC.

This sequence joins TRBV10-2 and TRBJ2-2, with D possibly being TRBD1 or TRBD2 (5 bases each). This CDR3 contains 14 residues. The V gene lost 6 bases and the J gene lost 4 bases, with 12 bases spanning the gap. The germline gives CDR1 WSHSY, CDR2 SAAADI. The CDR3: CASSGVRVTGELFF. The DNA of the CDR3 is TGCGCCAGCAGCGGGGTCAGGGTCACCGGGGAGCTGTTTTTT.

This chain uses TRBV5-1 with TRBJ2-5; 7 bases are a match to TRBD1. This CDR3 is built from 15 residues. Germline lookup yields CDR1 SGHRS and CDR2 YFSETQ. V lost 0 bases, J lost 3 bases, and 5 bases stayed unmatched. The CDR3 DNA reads TGCGCCAGCAGCTTGGAGGGGGCAGCCAAAGAGACCCAGTACTTC. This encodes CASSLEGAAKETQYF.

V is TRBV11-2 and J is TRBJ2-7; TRBD2 might be the D (6 bases). The CDR3 is 13 amino acids. The V gene lost 8 bases and the J gene lost 2 bases, with 13 bases spanning the gap. Germline loops: CDR1 SGHAT, CDR2 FQNNGV. CDR3 nucleotide sequence: TGTGCCAGCTGCCCGGGACTTCCCTACGAGCAGTACTTC. It is translated as CASCPGLPYEQYF.

The chain joins TRBV5-1 to TRBJ2-5; no reliable D call. The germline CDR1 and CDR2 sequences are SGHRS and YFSETQ. CDR3 length: 15 residues. The ends were cut back, 3 bases at V and 2 bases at J, with 14 bases in the middle. The CDR3 coding sequence is TGCGCCAGCAGCTCGAACGGGTGGGCACAAGAGACCCAGTACTTC. Translation gives CASSSNGWAQETQYF.

The chain links TRBV11-3 to TRBJ2-7; 10 bases agree with TRBD1. The CDR3 extends over 14 amino acids. The trim removed 1 base at V and 3 bases at J, leaving 0 bases unmatched. Germline values: CDR1 SGHNT, CDR2 YENEEA. This CDR3 is CASSLGTGGYEQYF. For the CDR3, the DNA is TGTGCCAGCAGCTTAGGGACAGGGGGCTACGAGCAGTACTTC.